This TCR beta chain was retrieved from a study of T-cell memory formation after mild COVID-19. A few counts support this clonotype. Its antigen remains unidentified. From 5'RACE with constant-segment primers came TCR alpha and TCR beta cDNA libraries that carried sample barcodes and UMIs. TCRdb itself ran the 5' RACE reads through MiXCR, one entry per CDR3 protein. The sample gives a few hundred thousand distinct CDR3 sequences, 24% of which show up once; 7.5% to 10% is in the top ten. The study's findings and limits: In second-wave clones peaking day 37, SARS-CoV-2 specificity remained unconfirmed. Clones that contracted from day 15 to 85 were balanced CD4/CD8, while later expanders leaned CD4+. CD4+ contracting clones were found mainly in CM and EM, and CD8+ ones in EMRA.

With V trimmed by 4 bases and J by 2 bases, 8 bases remained unmatched. Germline loops: CDR1 SGHDT, CDR2 YYEEEE. The length of the CDR3 is 15 residues. The V and J genes are TRBV5-6 and TRBJ1-2, with 7 positions matching TRBD1. The sequencing input was PBMCs or a T cell subset sorted from them (not recorded which). The clonotype originates from an adult woman who had mild COVID-19 (a few samples of this study predate the infection). Cell type and time point are not known. CDR3: CASSNLGQRNYGYTF. CDR3 nucleotides: TGTGCCAGCAGCAACCTGGGACAGCGGAACTATGGCTACACCTTC.